This passage covers 32 T cell receptor beta chains from one sample sequenced in a study of technical replicates of blood from a handful of donors (dated by TCRdb to about 2017). The receptor library was made with the immunoSEQ multiplex PCR assay. TCRdb's version of the immuneACCESS table is confined to in-frame rearrangements and falls short of the full clone set. An unresolved V gene accounts for under half of the shortfall where checked; the remainder is of unknown origin. The sample data list 15,000 to 20,000 clones, and around 87% of these were observed just once. The leading ten clones occupy around 13% of the sample. The specimen was PBMCs. Receptors originate from a human donor in good health.

The V gene is TRBV18, the J gene TRBJ2-7; 8 nucleotides agree with TRBD1. Germline V gives CDR1 KGHSH, CDR2 LQKENI. This CDR3 region has 15 residues. Unmatched junction bases numbered 12, after V lost 5 bases and J lost 6 bases. In DNA form, the CDR3 reads TGTGCCAGCTCAAAACCACAGGGGGGTGGATTCGAGCAGTACTTC. Translated, it gives CASSKPQGGGFEQYF.

The chain employs TRBV7-8 and TRBJ2-3; 11 nucleotides align to TRBD2. Trimming took 7 bases from V and 3 from J; bases not matched to a gene: 15. The germline V gene has CDR1 SGHVS and CDR2 FQNEAQ. The CDR3 extends over 18 amino acids. CDR3 sequence (DNA): TGTGCCAGCACCAAACGGCAGACTAGCGGGACCATTACAGATACGCAGTATTTT. Amino acids: CASTKRQTSGTITDTQYF.

The genes are TRBV9 and TRBJ2-7; 8 bases fit TRBD2. This CDR3 is built from 15 residues. The V gene end was trimmed by 0 bases and the J gene end by 2 bases; junction bases not matched to a gene: 4. Germline V gives CDR1 SGDLS, CDR2 YYNGEE. Here the CDR3 reads CASSVGSGAAYEQYF. Written as DNA, the CDR3 is TGTGCCAGCAGCGTAGGTAGCGGGGCCGCCTACGAGCAGTACTTC.

The chain recombines TRBV7-2 with TRBJ2-7, with TRBD1 matching over 8 bases. This CDR3 comprises 16 residues. Losses at the gene ends were 1 base for V and 11 bases for J; bases not matched to a gene: 16. In germline, CDR1 is SGHTA, CDR2 FQGNSA. In DNA, the CDR3 is TGTGCCAGCAGCTTAGGTCCGGGACAGGCGAACTTTGATGAGTACTTC. Translating it yields CASSLGPGQANFDEYF.

The DNA for the CDR3 is TGTGCCATCAGTGACAACGACAGGATTGCTTTCTTT. Protein sequence: CAISDNDRIAFF. The chain combines TRBV10-3 with TRBJ1-1, with D maybe TRBD1 (6 bases). The ends were cut back, 3 bases at V and 11 bases at J, with 13 bases in the middle. The CDR3 has 12 amino acids. The germline V gene has CDR1 ENHRY and CDR2 SYGVKD.

The V call is TRBV6-1, the J call TRBJ2-7, with TRBD1 identical over 9 bases. Germline V gene sequence: CDR1 MNHNS, CDR2 SASEGT. This CDR3 comprises 14 residues. Trimming cost V 7 bases and J 6 bases; bases outside gene matches: 10. The CDR3 nucleotides read TGTGCCAGCACCCCGGGACAGGGTCCCCCCGAGCAGTACTTC. This encodes CASTPGQGPPEQYF.

The chain couples TRBV4-2 to TRBJ2-1; D remains ambiguous. The germline gives CDR1 LGHNA, CDR2 YNFKEQ. This CDR3 contains 15 residues. V was pared by 0 bases and J by 3 bases, with 9 bases between. The CDR3 region has the DNA TGTGCCAGCAGCCAAGATCCCAGGTTCTACAATGAGCAGTTCTTC. Protein: CASSQDPRFYNEQFF.

This chain connects TRBV11-2 to TRBJ2-7; D possibly corresponds to TRBD2 (5 bases). Germline CDR1 is SGHAT and CDR2 is FQNNGV. This CDR3 comprises 13 residues. V was clipped by 1 base and J by 4 bases, with 8 bases between them. This CDR3 is CASSLAAGYEQYF. The CDR3 nucleotides read TGTGCCAGCAGCTTAGCGGCGGGTTACGAGCAGTACTTC.

The chain uses TRBV5-1 and TRBJ2-5, with 7 nucleotides matching TRBD2. In germline, CDR1 is SGHRS, CDR2 YFSETQ. The trim removed 4 bases at V and 4 bases at J, leaving 7 bases unmatched. The CDR3 extends over 14 amino acids. CDR3 sequence reads: CASSVGREGETQYF. The CDR3 bases are TGCGCCAGCAGCGTGGGGAGGGAGGGAGAGACCCAGTACTTC.

This clone appeared a single time. The J gene is TRBJ2-5, the V gene TRBV29-1; D possibly corresponds to TRBD2 (5 bases). CDR3 length: 13 amino acids. Germline assignment: CDR1 SQVTM and CDR2 ANQGSEA. V shed 3 bases and J shed 2 bases, with 10 bases lying between them. The CDR3 nucleotides are TGCAGCGTTGACGGCGGGCAGCAAGAGACCCAGTACTTC. It yields the protein CSVDGGQQETQYF.

This sequence joins TRBV10-1 and TRBJ2-7; D may be TRBD1 (5 bases). Germline CDR1 WNHNN, CDR2 SYGVQD (reference sequence). The V gene lost 4 bases and the J gene lost 5 bases, with 15 bases spanning the gap. The CDR3 has 14 amino acids. CDR3 nucleotides: TGCGCCAGCAGTGCGACAGAAGAAAGTGACGAGCAGTACTTC. It is translated as CASSATEESDEQYF.

The chain uses TRBV7-2 and TRBJ2-1; D is possibly TRBD1 (6 bases). In germline, CDR1 is SGHTA, CDR2 FQGNSA. This CDR3 contains 16 residues. Trimming removed 4 bases from V and 8 bases from J, with 21 bases in between. CDR3 coding DNA: TGTGCCAGCAGCTCGACACAGGGATTGGGCCGGGATGAGCAGTTCTTC. It is translated as CASSSTQGLGRDEQFF.

As to this clone: Compared with germline, one end of the junction differs, possibly owing to a read error. The gene calls are TRBV14 and TRBJ1-2; D is perhaps TRBD1 (6 bases). The germline CDR1 and CDR2 sequences are SGHDN and FVKESK. The CDR3 has 11 residues. The CDR3 DNA reads as TGTGCCAGCAGCCGGGGCCCGGGACACTTCTTC. Residues: CASSRGPGHFF.

The chain links TRBV7-3 to TRBJ2-5, with a weak D call TRBD2 (5 bases). The CDR3 extends over 15 amino acids. V was trimmed by 2 bases and J by 7 bases, leaving 17 bases between them. CDR1 SGHTA and CDR2 FQGTGA come from the germline V gene. The CDR3 coding sequence is TGTGCCAGCAGCTTATTCAGCGCCGAGGGTGGGACCCAGTACTTC. This sequence encodes CASSLFSAEGGTQYF.

V usage is TRBV5-1 and J usage is TRBJ2-5, with D possibly TRBD1 on 5 matching bases. This CDR3 comprises 16 residues. CDR1 is SGHRS, CDR2 YFSETQ, per germline. V lost 0 bases, J lost 5 bases, and 17 bases lay in between. CDR3 in DNA: TGCGCCAGCAGCTTGGTTGCAGGGTTGCAGAGGGAGACCCAGTACTTC. Protein sequence: CASSLVAGLQRETQYF. The variable domain in full, completed from reference TRBV5-1 and TRBJ2-5, reads KAGVTQTPRYLIKTRGQQVTLSCSPISGHRSVSWYQQTPGQGLQFLFEYFSETQRNKGNFPGRFSGRQFSNSRSEMNVSTLELGDSALYLCASSLVAGLQRETQYFGPGTRLLVL.

The chain uses TRBV11-2 and TRBJ2-5; TRBD2 matches 7 bases. The CDR3 is made up of 14 amino acids. Per germline, CDR1 SGHAT and CDR2 FQNNGV. V trimming: 3 bases; J trimming: 2 bases; junction bases outside the gene matches: 3. The CDR3 nucleotides read TGTGCCAGCAGCTTTAGGGACTATCAAGAGACCCAGTACTTC. This sequence encodes CASSFRDYQETQYF.

The J gene is TRBJ1-4, the V gene TRBV18; the D gene is possibly TRBD1 (6 bases). Trimming removed 3 bases at V and 8 bases at J, with 13 bases between. Looked up from germline, CDR1 is KGHSH and CDR2 is LQKENI. CDR3 length: 14 amino acids. CDR3 bases: TGTGCCAGCTCACCCTTACAGGGTGGGGAAAAACTGTTTTTT. It translates to CASSPLQGGEKLFF.

The chain carries TRBV6-5 and TRBJ2-3; 9 bases are shared with TRBD2. Looked up from germline, CDR1 is MNHEY and CDR2 is SVGAGI. The CDR3 sequence is 16 residues long. After removal of 2 bases from V and 4 bases from J, the junction contained 7 bases not matched to a gene. Here the CDR3 reads CASSYGVAGVADTQYF. The CDR3 DNA is TGTGCCAGCAGTTACGGGGTAGCGGGAGTGGCAGATACGCAGTATTTT.

The V gene is TRBV19, the J gene TRBJ1-4; TRBD1 is a possible D gene (6 bases). The CDR3 spans 12 residues. The V gene's germline CDR1 is LNHDA and CDR2 SQIVND (reference sequence). Trimming took off 6 bases at V and 7 bases at J, with 9 bases between the two ends. Here the CDR3 DNA reads TGTGCCAGTAGGGGAGGGGGTGAAAAACTGTTTTTT. Its protein is CASRGGGEKLFF.

The chain uses TRBV10-3 and TRBJ1-5; 9 positions match TRBD1. Germline CDR1 reads ENHRY; CDR2 reads SYGVKD. The V and J ends lost 6 bases and 7 bases, in that order; junction bases with no gene match: 4. CDR3 length equals 13 residues. CDR3 sequence (DNA): TGTGCCATCAGGGGACAGGGCCGGCAGCCCCAGCATTTT. Protein sequence: CAIRGQGRQPQHF.

The chain employs TRBV2 and TRBJ2-3, with 9 bases aligning to TRBD1. This CDR3 contains 15 residues. V was clipped by 6 bases and J by 3 bases; unmatched bases: 7. In germline, CDR1 is SNHLY, CDR2 FYNNEI. The CDR3 spells CASRGGQGRTDTQYF. CDR3 nucleotide sequence: TGTGCCAGCAGAGGAGGACAGGGGAGGACAGATACGCAGTATTTT.

The V gene is TRBV2, the J gene TRBJ2-7; TRBD2 aligns across 9 bases. The CDR3 consists of 14 residues. J gave up 2 bases and V 11 bases, and 10 bases lay outside the gene matches. Germline lookup yields CDR1 SNHLY and CDR2 FYNNEI. Written as DNA, the CDR3 is TGTGCCTCCCAAGGGCTAGCGGGAACCTACGAGCAGTACTTC. Its translation is CASQGLAGTYEQYF.

In nucleotides, the CDR3 is TGTGCCAGCAGTTTTTCTCCTCCGGGGTTGGGAAACACCATATATTTT. Residues: CASSFSPPGLGNTIYF. The chain links TRBV27 to TRBJ1-3; D is uncertain. The CDR3 is 16 amino acids. V shed 3 bases and J shed 4 bases, with 16 bases lying between them. Germline CDR1 reads MNHEY; CDR2 reads SMNVEV (reference sequence).

V usage is TRBV15 and J usage is TRBJ1-5, with TRBD1 as a possible D gene (6 bases). Trimming left V 3 bases short and J 3 bases short, with 9 bases between. Germline V CDR1 and CDR2: LNHNV, YYDKDF (reference sequence). This CDR3 has 14 residues. CDR3 bases: TGTGCCACCAGCAGTCGGACAGACAATCAGCCCCAGCATTTT. It specifies CATSSRTDNQPQHF.

V usage is TRBV7-2 and J usage is TRBJ2-3; 9 bases fit TRBD2. Germline V gene sequence: CDR1 SGHTA, CDR2 FQGNSA. Losses at the gene ends were 3 bases for V and 5 bases for J; bases not matched to a gene: 6. The length of the CDR3 is 15 residues. The CDR3 protein is CASSFQGLAVDTQYF. The CDR3 nucleotides are TGTGCCAGCAGCTTCCAGGGACTAGCTGTAGATACGCAGTATTTT. Using reference TRBV7-2 and TRBJ2-3 for the parts outside the CDR3, the full variable domain is GAGVSQSPSNKVTEKGKDVELRCDPISGHTALYWYRQSLGQGLEFLIYFQGNSAPDKSGLPSDRFSAERTGGSVSTLTIQRTQQEDSAVYLCASSFQGLAVDTQYFGPGTRLTVL.

The chain uses TRBV30 and TRBJ1-1; D is unresolved. CDR1 GTSNPN and CDR2 SVGIG come from the germline V gene (reference sequence). The V and J ends lost 2 bases and 3 bases respectively, with 10 bases between them. The CDR3 loop spans 13 amino acids. CDR3 sequence (DNA): TGTGCCTGGAGTCTTGTTCGGGACACTGAAGCTTTCTTT. Its translation: CAWSLVRDTEAFF.

The rearrangement joins TRBV30 to TRBJ1-5, with a possible D match to TRBD1 (6 bases). Germline CDR1 GTSNPN, CDR2 SVGIG (reference sequence). V lost 3 bases and J 5 bases, leaving 11 bases between the germline ends. CDR3 length equals 13 residues. The CDR3 region is CAWRRAGDQPQHF. CDR3 DNA sequence: TGTGCCTGGAGACGGGCAGGGGATCAGCCCCAGCATTTT.

This clone was seen only a few times. The chain recombines TRBV29-1 with TRBJ2-5; 7 nucleotides align to TRBD2. The CDR3 is 17 amino acids. Germline values: CDR1 SQVTM, CDR2 ANQGSEA. With 3 bases clipped from V and 1 base from J, the junction kept 14 bases outside the gene matches. The CDR3 DNA is TGCAGCGTTGATTTTCACATAGGGAGGGTCGTCCAAGAGACCCAGTACTTC. It specifies CSVDFHIGRVVQETQYF.

The chain has TRBV2 and TRBJ2-2, with a tentative D call TRBD1 (5 bases). The CDR3 loop spans 13 amino acids. Trimming pared 6 bases from V and 7 bases from J, leaving 12 bases between. Per germline, CDR1 SNHLY and CDR2 FYNNEI. The CDR3 DNA is TGTGCCAGCAGGGCCCTCGACAGCGGGGAGCTGTTTTTT. This translates into CASRALDSGELFF.

The rearrangement joins TRBV7-7 to TRBJ2-7; TRBD2 aligns across 7 bases. V lost 2 bases and J lost 7; bases outside the gene matches: 2. Germline lookup yields CDR1 SSHAT and CDR2 FNYEAQ (reference sequence). CDR3 size: 12 residues. CDR3 sequence: CASSLPGGEQYF. The DNA of the CDR3 is TGTGCCAGCAGCTTACCCGGGGGGGAGCAGTACTTC.

This chain joins TRBV2 and TRBJ2-7, with 9 bases matching TRBD1. V gave up 6 bases and J gave up 6 bases; unmatched junction bases: 9. The CDR3 totals 14 residues. The germline gives CDR1 SNHLY, CDR2 FYNNEI. The CDR3 DNA sequence: TGTGCCAGCAGACCGGGACAGGGCCTCCTCGAGCAGTACTTC. This sequence encodes CASRPGQGLLEQYF.

The chain's CDR3 is CAISDSIGQGNTIYF. In DNA form, the CDR3 reads TGTGCCATCAGTGATTCCATCGGACAGGGAAACACCATATATTTT. The chain couples TRBV10-3 to TRBJ1-3; D might be TRBD1 (6 bases). V was trimmed by 3 bases and J by 4 bases, leaving 13 bases between them. The V gene's germline CDR1 is ENHRY and CDR2 SYGVKD. The CDR3 totals 15 residues.